This T cell receptor (beta chain) came from a study of follicular helper T cells after annual influenza vaccination. Notes on the study in general: Yearly vaccinations repeatedly recalled conserved clonotypes in ICOS+CD38+ cTfh.

Repertoires were generated with immunoSEQ multiplex PCR, while TCRdb's copy carries only in-frame clones and drops some. Among nearly 9,000 clones listed, around four fifths were seen once. Comment on this clone: The antigen is undetermined.

Germline V CDR1 and CDR2: SGHVS, FQNEAQ. This CDR3 comprises 16 residues. V was cut by 0 bases and J by 5 bases, with 14 bases left in between. Time point meaning: 2014-2015 season, pre-vaccination. Between 40 and 100 mL of blood was drawn per time point. The sequencing here drew on CXCR5+ CD38- circulating T follicular helper cells from blood, taken on the day of influenza vaccination. This sample's subset: circulating Tfh, non-naive CD4+CXCR5+PD-1+ (ICOS+CD38+ or ICOS-CD38-). This chain connects TRBV7-8 to TRBJ2-1; maybe TRBD2 (6 bases). The clonotype comes from an adult who received the influenza vaccine. CDR3 coding DNA: TGTGCCAGCAGCTTAGCCGGGACTGGAGTCGACAATGAGCAGTTCTTC. As protein: CASSLAGTGVDNEQFF.